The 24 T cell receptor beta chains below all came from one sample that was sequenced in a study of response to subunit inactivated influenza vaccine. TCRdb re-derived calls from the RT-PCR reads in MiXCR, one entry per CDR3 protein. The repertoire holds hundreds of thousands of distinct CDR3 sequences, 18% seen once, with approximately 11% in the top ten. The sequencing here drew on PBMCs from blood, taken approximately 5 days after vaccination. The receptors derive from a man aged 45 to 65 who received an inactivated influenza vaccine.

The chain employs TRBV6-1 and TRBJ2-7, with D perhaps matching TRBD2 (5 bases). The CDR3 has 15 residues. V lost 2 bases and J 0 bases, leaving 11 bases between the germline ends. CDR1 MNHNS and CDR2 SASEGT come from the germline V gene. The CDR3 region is CASSETITSSYEQYF. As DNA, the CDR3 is TGTGCCAGCAGTGAAACGATCACTAGCTCCTACGAGCAGTACTTC.

In DNA, the CDR3 is TGTGCCAGCAGTTTATCCCGGGACATTCAAGAGACCCAGTACTTC. Translation gives CASSLSRDIQETQYF. The chain employs TRBV28 and TRBJ2-5; D is possibly TRBD1 (6 bases). Trimming removed 1 base at V and 2 bases at J, with 11 bases between. Germline lookup yields CDR1 MDHEN and CDR2 SYDVKM. The CDR3 runs 15 residues. Using reference TRBV28 and TRBJ2-5 for the parts outside the CDR3, the full variable domain is DVKVTQSSRYLVKRTGEKVFLECVQDMDHENMFWYRQDPGLGLRLIYFSYDVKMKEKGDIPEGYSVSREKKERFSLILESASTNQTSMYLCASSLSRDIQETQYFGPGTRLLVL.

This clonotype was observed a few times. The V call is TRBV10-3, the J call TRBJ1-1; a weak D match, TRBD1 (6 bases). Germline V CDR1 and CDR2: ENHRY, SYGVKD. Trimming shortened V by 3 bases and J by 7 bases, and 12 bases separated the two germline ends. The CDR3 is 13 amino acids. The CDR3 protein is CAISDQGGYEAFF. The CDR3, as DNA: TGTGCCATCAGTGATCAAGGGGGGTATGAAGCTTTCTTT.

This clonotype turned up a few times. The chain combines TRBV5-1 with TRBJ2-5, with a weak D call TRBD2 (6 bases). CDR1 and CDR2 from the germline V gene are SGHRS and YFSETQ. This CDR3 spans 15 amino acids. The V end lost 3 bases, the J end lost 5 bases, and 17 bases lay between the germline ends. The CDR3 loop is CASSSGGYKEETQYF. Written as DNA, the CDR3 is TGCGCCAGCAGCTCCGGGGGATACAAGGAGGAGACCCAGTACTTC. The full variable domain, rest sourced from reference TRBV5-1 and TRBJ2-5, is KAGVTQTPRYLIKTRGQQVTLSCSPISGHRSVSWYQQTPGQGLQFLFEYFSETQRNKGNFPGRFSGRQFSNSRSEMNVSTLELGDSALYLCASSSGGYKEETQYFGPGTRLLVL.

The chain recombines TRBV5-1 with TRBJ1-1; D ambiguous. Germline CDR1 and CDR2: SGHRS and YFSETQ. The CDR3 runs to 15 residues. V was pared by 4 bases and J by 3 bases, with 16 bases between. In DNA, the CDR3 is TGCGCCAGCAGCCAGGACGGAGCCCCGGACACTGAAGCTTTCTTT. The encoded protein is CASSQDGAPDTEAFF.

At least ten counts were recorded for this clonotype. As DNA, the CDR3 is TGTGCCAGTAGTACTCGGAGCCTCGGGGAGACCCAGTACTTC. It specifies CASSTRSLGETQYF. V usage is TRBV19 and J usage is TRBJ2-5; D gene unclear. The CDR3 is 14 residues long. The V gene's germline CDR1 is LNHDA and CDR2 SQIVND (reference sequence). V dropped 4 bases and J dropped 5 bases, with 14 bases sitting between them.

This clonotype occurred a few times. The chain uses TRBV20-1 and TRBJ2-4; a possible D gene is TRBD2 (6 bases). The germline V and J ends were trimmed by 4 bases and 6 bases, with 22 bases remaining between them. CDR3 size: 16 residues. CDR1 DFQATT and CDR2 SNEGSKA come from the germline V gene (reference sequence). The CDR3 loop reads CSAIPLVAATGNIQYF. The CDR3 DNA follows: TGCAGTGCTATCCCCCTGGTAGCGGCTACGGGAAACATTCAGTACTTC.

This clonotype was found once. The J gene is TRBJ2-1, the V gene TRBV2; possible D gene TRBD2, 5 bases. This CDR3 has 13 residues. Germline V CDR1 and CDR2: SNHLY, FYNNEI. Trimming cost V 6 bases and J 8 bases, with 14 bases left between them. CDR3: CASRKLEGYEQFF. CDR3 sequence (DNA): TGTGCCAGCAGGAAATTAGAGGGCTATGAGCAGTTCTTC.

CDR3 amino acids: CASSVAPSYNEQFF. In nucleotides, the CDR3 is TGTGCCAGCAGCGTAGCTCCATCCTACAATGAGCAGTTCTTC. The chain joins TRBV9 to TRBJ2-1, with D unresolved. Germline V gene lookup returns CDR1 SGDLS and CDR2 YYNGEE. Trimming removed 0 bases at V and 1 base at J, with 5 bases between. The CDR3 has 14 residues. The full variable domain, completed using reference TRBV9 and TRBJ2-1, is DSGVTQTPKHLITATGQRVTLRCSPRSGDLSVYWYQQSLDQGLQFLIQYYNGEERAKGNILERFSAQQFPDLHSELNLSSLELGDSALYFCASSVAPSYNEQFFGPGTRLTVL.

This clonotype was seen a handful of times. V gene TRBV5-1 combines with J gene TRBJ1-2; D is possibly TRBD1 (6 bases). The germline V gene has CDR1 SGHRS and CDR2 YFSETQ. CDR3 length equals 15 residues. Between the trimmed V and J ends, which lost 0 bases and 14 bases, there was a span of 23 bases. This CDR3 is CASSLGPEGGGGLTF. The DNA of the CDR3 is TGCGCCAGCAGCTTGGGCCCTGAAGGTGGAGGGGGTTTAACCTTC.

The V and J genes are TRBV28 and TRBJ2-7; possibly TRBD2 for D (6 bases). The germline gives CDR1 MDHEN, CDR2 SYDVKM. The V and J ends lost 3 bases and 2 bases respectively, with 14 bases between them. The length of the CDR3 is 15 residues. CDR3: CASSLGGALTYEQYF. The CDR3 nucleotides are TGTGCCAGCAGTTTGGGCGGGGCCCTTACCTACGAGCAGTACTTC.

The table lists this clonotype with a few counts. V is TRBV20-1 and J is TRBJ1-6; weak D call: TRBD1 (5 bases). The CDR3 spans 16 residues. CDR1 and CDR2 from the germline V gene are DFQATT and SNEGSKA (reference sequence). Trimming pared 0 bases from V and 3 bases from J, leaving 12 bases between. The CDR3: CSARDLRQHYNSPLHF. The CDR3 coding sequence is TGCAGTGCTAGAGATTTGAGACAGCACTATAATTCACCCCTCCACTTT.

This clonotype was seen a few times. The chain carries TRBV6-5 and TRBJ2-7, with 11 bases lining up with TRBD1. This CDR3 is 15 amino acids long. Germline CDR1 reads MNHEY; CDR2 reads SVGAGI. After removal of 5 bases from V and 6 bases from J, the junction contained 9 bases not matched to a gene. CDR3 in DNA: TGTGCCAGCAGTACTCAGGGGGACAGGGGGTTCGAGCAGTACTTC. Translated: CASSTQGDRGFEQYF.

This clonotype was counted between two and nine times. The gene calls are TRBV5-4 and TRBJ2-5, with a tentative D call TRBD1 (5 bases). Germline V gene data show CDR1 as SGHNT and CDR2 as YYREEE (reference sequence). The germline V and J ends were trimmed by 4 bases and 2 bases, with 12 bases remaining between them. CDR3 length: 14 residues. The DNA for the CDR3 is TGTGCCAGCAGCCGCGGACATTCGCAAGAGACCCAGTACTTC. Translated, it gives CASSRGHSQETQYF.

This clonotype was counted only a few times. DNA of the CDR3: TGTGCCAGCAGCAAGGGGGCTCAAGAGACCCAGTACTTC. Its protein product is CASSKGAQETQYF. V and J are TRBV5-5 and TRBJ2-5, with 7 bases identical to TRBD1. The CDR3 extends over 13 amino acids. The V and J ends lost 4 bases and 2 bases, in that order; junction bases with no gene match: 2. From germline, CDR1 is SGHKS and CDR2 YYEKEE (reference sequence). Together with reference TRBV5-5 and TRBJ2-5, the CDR3 gives the full variable domain: DAGVTQSPTHLIKTRGQQVTLRCSPISGHKSVSWYQQVLGQGPQFIFQYYEKEERGRGNFPDRFSARQFPNYSSELNVNALLLGDSALYLCASSKGAQETQYFGPGTRLLVL.

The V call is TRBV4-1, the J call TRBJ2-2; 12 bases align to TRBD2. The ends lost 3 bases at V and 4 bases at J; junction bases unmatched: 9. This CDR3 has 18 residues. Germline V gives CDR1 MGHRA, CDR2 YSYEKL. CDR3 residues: CASSQSKLAGGRTGELFF. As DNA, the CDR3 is TGCGCCAGCAGCCAGTCTAAGCTAGCGGGGGGGCGCACCGGGGAGCTGTTTTTT.

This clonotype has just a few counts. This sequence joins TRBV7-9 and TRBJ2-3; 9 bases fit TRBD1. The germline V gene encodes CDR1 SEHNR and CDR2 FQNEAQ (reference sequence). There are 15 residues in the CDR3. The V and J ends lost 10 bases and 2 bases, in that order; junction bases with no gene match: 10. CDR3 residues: CATELGQGSTDTQYF. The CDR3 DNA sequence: TGTGCCACCGAGCTGGGACAGGGATCCACAGATACGCAGTATTTT.

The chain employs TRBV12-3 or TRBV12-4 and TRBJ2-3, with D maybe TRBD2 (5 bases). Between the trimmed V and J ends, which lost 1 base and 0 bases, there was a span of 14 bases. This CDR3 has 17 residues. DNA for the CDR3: TGTGCCAGCAGTTTAGTCGTCCTAGCTGATAGCACAGATACGCAGTATTTT. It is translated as CASSLVVLADSTDTQYF.

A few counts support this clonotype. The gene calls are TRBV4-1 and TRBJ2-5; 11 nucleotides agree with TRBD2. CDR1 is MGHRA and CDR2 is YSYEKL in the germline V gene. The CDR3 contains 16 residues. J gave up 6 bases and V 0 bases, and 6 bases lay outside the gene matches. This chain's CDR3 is CASSQDRLAGFQTQYF. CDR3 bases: TGCGCCAGCAGCCAAGATCGACTAGCGGGGTTCCAGACCCAGTACTTC.

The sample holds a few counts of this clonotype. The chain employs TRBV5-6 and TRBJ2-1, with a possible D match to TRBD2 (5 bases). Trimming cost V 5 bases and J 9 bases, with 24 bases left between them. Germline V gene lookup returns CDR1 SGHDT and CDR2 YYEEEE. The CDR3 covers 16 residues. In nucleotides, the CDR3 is TGTGCCAGCAGAAGCGCCGGTGACTATCTCCACGCTGAGCAGTTCTTC. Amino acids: CASRSAGDYLHAEQFF.

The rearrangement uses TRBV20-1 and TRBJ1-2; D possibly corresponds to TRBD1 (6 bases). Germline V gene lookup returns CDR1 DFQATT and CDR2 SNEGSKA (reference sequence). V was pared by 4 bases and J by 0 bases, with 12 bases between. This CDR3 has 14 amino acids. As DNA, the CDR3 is TGCAGTGCTACGAAGGACAGCTCTAACTATGGCTACACCTTC. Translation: CSATKDSSNYGYTF.

CDR3 region: CASSVAGSGDNEQFF. CDR3 coding DNA: TGTGCCAGCAGCGTAGCCGGTAGCGGGGACAATGAGCAGTTCTTC. V and J are TRBV9 and TRBJ2-1; 8 bases agree with TRBD2. The CDR3 has 15 residues. Germline V gene sequence: CDR1 SGDLS, CDR2 YYNGEE. Germline trimming cut 0 bases from V and 5 bases from J; bases unmatched to any gene: 4.

CDR3 sequence (DNA): TGCAGTGCTTCGCAAGGACAGGGGTGGTCCTACGAGCAGTACTTC. Translated: CSASQGQGWSYEQYF. The rearrangement links TRBV20-1 to TRBJ2-7, with 9 nucleotides matching TRBD1. The germline V gene has CDR1 DFQATT and CDR2 SNEGSKA (reference sequence). The junction had 9 bases not matched to a gene; V was cut back by 5 bases and J by 1 base. This CDR3 comprises 15 residues.

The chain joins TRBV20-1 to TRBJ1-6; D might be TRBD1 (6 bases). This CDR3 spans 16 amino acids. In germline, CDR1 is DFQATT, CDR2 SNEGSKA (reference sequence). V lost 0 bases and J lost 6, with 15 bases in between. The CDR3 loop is CSARDIRQALNSPLHF. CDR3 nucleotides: TGCAGTGCTAGAGATATAAGACAGGCTCTTAATTCACCCCTCCACTTT.